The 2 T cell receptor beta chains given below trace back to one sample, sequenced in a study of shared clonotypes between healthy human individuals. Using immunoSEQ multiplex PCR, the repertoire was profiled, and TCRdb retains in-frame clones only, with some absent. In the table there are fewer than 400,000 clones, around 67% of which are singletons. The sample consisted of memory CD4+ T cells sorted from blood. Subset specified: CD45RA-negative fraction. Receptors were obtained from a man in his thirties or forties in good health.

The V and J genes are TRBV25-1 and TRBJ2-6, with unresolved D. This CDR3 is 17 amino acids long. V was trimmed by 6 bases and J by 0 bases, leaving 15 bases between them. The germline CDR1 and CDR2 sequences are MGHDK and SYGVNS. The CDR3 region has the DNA TGTGCCAGCAGGGAGACCGGACGGAGCTCTGGGGCCAACGTCCTGACTTTC. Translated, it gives CASRETGRSSGANVLTF.

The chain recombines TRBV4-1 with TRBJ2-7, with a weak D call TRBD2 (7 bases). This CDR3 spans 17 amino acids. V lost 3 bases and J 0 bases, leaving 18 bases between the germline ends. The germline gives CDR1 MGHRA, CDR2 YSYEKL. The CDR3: CASSQSPTGGLSYEQYF. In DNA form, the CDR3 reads TGCGCCAGCAGCCAGTCACCGACGGGGGGCCTCTCCTACGAGCAGTACTTC.